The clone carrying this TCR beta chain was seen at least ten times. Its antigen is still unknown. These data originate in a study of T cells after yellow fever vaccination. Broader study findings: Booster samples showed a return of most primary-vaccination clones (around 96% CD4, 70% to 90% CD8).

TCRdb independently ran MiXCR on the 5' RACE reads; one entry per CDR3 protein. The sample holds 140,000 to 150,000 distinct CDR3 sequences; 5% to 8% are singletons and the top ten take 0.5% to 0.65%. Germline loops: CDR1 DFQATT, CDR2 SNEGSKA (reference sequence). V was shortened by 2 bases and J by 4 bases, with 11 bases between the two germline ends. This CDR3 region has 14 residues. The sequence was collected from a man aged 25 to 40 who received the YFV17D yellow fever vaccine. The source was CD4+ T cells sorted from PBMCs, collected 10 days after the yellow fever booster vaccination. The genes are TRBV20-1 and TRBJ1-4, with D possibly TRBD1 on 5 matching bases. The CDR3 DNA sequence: TGCAGTGCTAGAAAGGGGTCCTTTAATGAAAAACTGTTTTTT. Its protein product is CSARKGSFNEKLFF.